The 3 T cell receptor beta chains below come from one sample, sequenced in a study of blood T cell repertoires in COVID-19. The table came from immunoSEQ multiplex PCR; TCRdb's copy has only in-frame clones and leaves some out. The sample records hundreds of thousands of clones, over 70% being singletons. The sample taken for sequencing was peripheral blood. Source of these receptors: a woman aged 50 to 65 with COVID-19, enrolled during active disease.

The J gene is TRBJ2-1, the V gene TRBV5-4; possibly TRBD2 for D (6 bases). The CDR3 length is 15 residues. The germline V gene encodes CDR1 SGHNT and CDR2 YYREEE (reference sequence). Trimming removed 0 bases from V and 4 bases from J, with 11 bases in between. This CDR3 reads CASSLEDYLYNEQFF. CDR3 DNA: TGTGCCAGCAGCTTGGAGGACTACCTGTACAATGAGCAGTTCTTC.

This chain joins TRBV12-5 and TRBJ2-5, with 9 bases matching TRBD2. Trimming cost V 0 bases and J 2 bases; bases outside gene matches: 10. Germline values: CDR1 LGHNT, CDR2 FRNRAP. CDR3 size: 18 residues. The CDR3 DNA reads TGTGCTAGTGGTTTGGTACTGGCTAGCGGGACACCTCAAGAGACCCAGTACTTC. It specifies CASGLVLASGTPQETQYF.

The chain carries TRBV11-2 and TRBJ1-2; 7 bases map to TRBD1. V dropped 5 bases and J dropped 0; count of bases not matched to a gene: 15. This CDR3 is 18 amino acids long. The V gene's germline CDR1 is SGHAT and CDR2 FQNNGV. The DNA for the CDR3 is TGTGCCAGCAGCCCGGTGGCGGGACAGATTATTACTAACTATGGCTACACCTTC. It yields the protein CASSPVAGQIITNYGYTF.